The clone carrying this TCR beta chain was seen only a few times. Antigen: not known. This record comes from a study of T cell responses to AZD1222 COVID-19 vaccine. Study-wide results and limits: Spike-specific TCR breadth and depth grew following two AZD1222 doses.

This table comes from immunoSEQ multiplex PCR, and its TCRdb copy is limited to in-frame clones, with some not included. This sample has about 120,000 clones; roughly 88% occur once, and the top ten carry roughly 3.7%. The CDR3 consists of 16 residues. Between the trimmed V and J ends, which lost 5 bases and 0 bases, there was a span of 16 bases. In germline, CDR1 is SGHTA, CDR2 FQGTGA. This TCR derives from an adult in good health. The J gene is TRBJ1-2, the V gene TRBV7-3; D is unclear. The sequencing used peripheral blood, collected on day 0 of MenACWY control vaccination. This CDR3 reads CASSPLRAVSNYGYTF. DNA of the CDR3: TGTGCCAGCAGCCCTCTACGGGCGGTGTCTAACTATGGCTACACCTTC.